This TCR beta chain comes out of a study of blood T cell repertoires in COVID-19. One Seattle source followed patients from active infection through their disease course. The CDR3 sequence is 16 residues long. With V trimmed by 1 base and J by 7 bases, 8 bases remained unmatched. Original analysis: Reference gene primer amplification gave nucleated cell count estimates. Data came from immunoSEQ multiplex PCR; TCRdb stores just in-frame clones and leaves some out. The DNA gave D and trimming, while V, J and clone size come from that table. The sample consists of roughly 200,000 clones, approximately 80% of them appearing once.

The chain is built from TRBV5-7 and TRBJ2-1; 10 nucleotides agree with TRBD2. TRBV5-7 is sorted into the ORF group, with uncertain function. The sequencing input was peripheral blood. This receptor was taken from an elderly woman with COVID-19, enrolled during active disease. CDR3: CASSLRLAGVNNEQFF. The CDR3 coding sequence is TGTGCCAGCAGCTTGAGGCTAGCGGGAGTCAATAATGAGCAGTTCTTC.